This T cell receptor (beta chain) was identified in a study of PD-1 blockade in classical Hodgkin lymphoma. TCRdb keeps only in-frame clones here, not all; method: immunoSEQ multiplex PCR. The table lists approximately 20,000 clones, roughly 80% of them singletons. The V end lost 6 bases, the J end lost 6 bases, and 15 bases lay between the germline ends. Germline values: CDR1 MDHEN, CDR2 SYDVKM. The CDR3 is made up of 13 amino acids. Time point: cycle 4 day 1 (C4D1), after around six weeks of nivolumab. Following autologous stem cell transplantation, relapse occurred in every patient, and exposure to brentuximab vedotin varied. It was by magnetic negative selection that CD4+ T cells were purified from thawed PBMCs. General observations from the study: Newly diagnosed and completely responding patients shared comparable baseline diversity. Exclusion was applied to patients who started nivolumab under 1 year after ASCT.

On this clone itself: As yet, its antigen is unknown.

The source is a human donor with classical Hodgkin lymphoma. The rearrangement joins TRBV28 to TRBJ2-7; TRBD1 might be the D (5 bases). Source: CD4+ T cells from blood, taken before the fourth cycle of nivolumab. The CDR3: CASRLGVLREQYF. CDR3 in DNA: TGTGCCAGCAGGCTAGGGGTTCTTCGCGAGCAGTACTTC.